This T cell receptor (beta chain) originates from a study of cytomegalovirus exposure and HLA in healthy donors. This CDR3 spans 13 amino acids. Germline assignment: CDR1 MDHEN and CDR2 SYDVKM. Trimming left V 4 bases short and J 4 bases short, with 10 bases between. PCR involved 60 Vbeta and 13 Jbeta primers. The method was immunoSEQ multiplex PCR; TCRdb's version includes in-frame clones alone and lacks a portion of them. The table has around 64,000 clones, less than 70% seen once. Source material: PBMCs. The receptor was isolated from a woman aged 45 to 65 in good health and CMV-seronegative. The chain recombines TRBV28 with TRBJ1-2, with a possible D match to TRBD1 (5 bases). The CDR3 loop reads CASSSPGFYGYTF. The CDR3 DNA sequence: TGTGCCAGCAGTTCCCCAGGGTTCTATGGCTACACCTTC.